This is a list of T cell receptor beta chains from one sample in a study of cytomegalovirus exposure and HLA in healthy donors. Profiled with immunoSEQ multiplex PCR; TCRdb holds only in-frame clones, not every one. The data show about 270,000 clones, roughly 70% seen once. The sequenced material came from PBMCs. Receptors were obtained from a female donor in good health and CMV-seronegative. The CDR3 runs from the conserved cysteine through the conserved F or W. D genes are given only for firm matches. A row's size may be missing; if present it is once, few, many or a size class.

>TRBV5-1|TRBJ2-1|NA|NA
CASSLEAIGVYNEQFF
TGCGCCAGCAGCTTGGAGGCCATAGGGGTCTACAATGAGCAGTTCTTC
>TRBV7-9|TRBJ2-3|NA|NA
CASRPTFAGSTDTQYF
TGTGCCAGCAGACCCACCTTTGCGGGGAGCACAGATACGCAGTATTTT
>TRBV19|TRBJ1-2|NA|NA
CASSSGYPANYGYTF
TGTGCCAGTAGTTCAGGGTATCCCGCTAACTATGGCTACACCTTC
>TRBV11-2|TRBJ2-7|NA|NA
CASSMTLGSPEQYF
TGTGCCAGCAGCATGACACTAGGTTCTCCCGAGCAGTACTTC
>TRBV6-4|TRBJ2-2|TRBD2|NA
CASSGSGNPVTGELFF
TGTGCCAGCAGTGGTAGCGGGAACCCGGTCACCGGGGAGCTGTTTTTT
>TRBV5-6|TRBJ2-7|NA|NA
CASSLGVYEQYF
TGTGCCAGCAGCTTAGGAGTCTACGAGCAGTACTTC
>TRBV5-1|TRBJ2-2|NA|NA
CASSSPREELFF
TGCGCCAGCAGCTCGCCACGCGAAGAGCTGTTTTTT
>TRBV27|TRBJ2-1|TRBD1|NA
CASSLFGTGLNEQFF
TGTGCCAGCAGTTTGTTCGGGACAGGGCTCAATGAGCAGTTCTTC
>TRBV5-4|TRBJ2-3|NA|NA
CASSIFSTDTQYF
TGTGCCAGCAGCATATTTAGCACAGATACGCAGTATTTT
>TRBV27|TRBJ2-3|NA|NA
CASSQRYDTQYF
TGTGCCAGCAGCCAGAGGTACGATACGCAGTATTTT
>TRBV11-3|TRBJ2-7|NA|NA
CASSLGLASSYEQYF
TGTGCCAGCAGCTTAGGGCTAGCGAGCTCCTACGAGCAGTACTTC
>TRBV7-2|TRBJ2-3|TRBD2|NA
CASSLRAGSTDTQYF
TGTGCCAGCAGCTTAAGAGCGGGGTCCACAGATACGCAGTATTTT
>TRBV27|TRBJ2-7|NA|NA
CASSRATDRKLYEQYF
TGTGCCAGCAGCCGTGCTACCGACAGGAAACTCTACGAGCAGTACTTC
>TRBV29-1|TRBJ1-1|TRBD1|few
CSASTGDTEAFF
TGCAGCGCTTCGACAGGGGACACTGAAGCTTTCTTT
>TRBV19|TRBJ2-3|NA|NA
CASRPIAPVTDTQYF
TGTGCCAGTAGACCAATAGCACCAGTCACAGATACGCAGTATTTT
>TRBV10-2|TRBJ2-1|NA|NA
CASSQGGPTSSYNEQFF
TGCGCCAGCAGTCAAGGGGGACCCACGAGCTCCTACAATGAGCAGTTCTTC
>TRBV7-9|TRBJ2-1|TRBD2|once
CASSLASGPYNEQFF
TGTGCCAGCAGCTTAGCTAGCGGGCCTTACAATGAGCAGTTCTTC
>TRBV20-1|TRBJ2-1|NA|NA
CSARDEFYEFF
TGCAGTGCTAGAGATGAGTTTTACGAGTTCTTC
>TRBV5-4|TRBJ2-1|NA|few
CASRSGVARVGSYNEQFF
TGTGCCAGCAGATCCGGGGTCGCGCGGGTGGGCTCCTACAATGAGCAGTTCTTC
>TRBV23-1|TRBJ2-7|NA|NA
CATYFGGSEGSYEQYF
TGCGCCACCTACTTTGGAGGGTCTGAGGGCTCCTACGAGCAGTACTTC
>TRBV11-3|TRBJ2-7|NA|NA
CASSSHPSRGSSYEQYF
TGTGCCAGCAGCTCACACCCCTCCAGGGGAAGCTCCTACGAGCAGTACTTC
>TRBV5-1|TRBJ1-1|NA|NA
CASSLGGGNTEAFF
TGCGCCAGCAGCTTGGGGGGCGGAAACACTGAAGCTTTCTTT
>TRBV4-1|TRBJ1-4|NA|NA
CASSGAGGLPEKLFF
TGCGCCAGCAGCGGAGCCGGGGGGCTACCTGAAAAACTGTTTTTT
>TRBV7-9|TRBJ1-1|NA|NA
CSSSSDREAFF
TGTTCCAGCAGTTCGGACAGAGAAGCTTTCTTT
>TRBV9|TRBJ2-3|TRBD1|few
CASSAPGGQGSDTQYF
TGTGCCAGCAGCGCCCCTGGGGGACAGGGATCAGATACGCAGTATTTT
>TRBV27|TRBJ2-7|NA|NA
CASSSSVSSYEQYF
TGTGCCAGCAGTTCTAGCGTCAGCTCCTACGAGCAGTACTTC
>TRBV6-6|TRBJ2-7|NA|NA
CASSPGANEQYF
TGTGCCAGCAGTCCTGGAGCTAACGAGCAGTACTTC
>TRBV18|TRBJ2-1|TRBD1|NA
CASSPDRVGEQFF
TGTGCCAGCTCACCCGACAGGGTGGGTGAGCAGTTCTTC
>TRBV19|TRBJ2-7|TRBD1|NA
CASSLLPGRGRVSYEQYF
TGTGCCAGTAGTCTCCTCCCTGGTAGGGGGCGAGTGTCCTACGAGCAGTACTTC
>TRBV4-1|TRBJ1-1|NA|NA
CASSQVPGETEAFF
TGCGCCAGCAGCCAAGTCCCGGGGGAAACTGAAGCTTTCTTT
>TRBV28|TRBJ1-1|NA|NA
CATGLPGTEAFF
TGTGCCACCGGACTGCCGGGCACTGAAGCTTTCTTT
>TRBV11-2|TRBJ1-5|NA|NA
CASSLAGGPNQPQHF
TGTGCCAGCAGCTTAGCCGGAGGACCCAATCAGCCCCAGCATTTT
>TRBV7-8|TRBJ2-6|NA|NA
CASPPGGRFSGANVLTF
TGTGCCAGCCCCCCCGGGGGGCGCTTCTCTGGGGCCAACGTCCTGACTTTC
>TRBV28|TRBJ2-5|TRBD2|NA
CASSFNSGRGYQETQYF
TGTGCCAGCAGTTTTAATAGCGGGAGGGGATACCAAGAGACCCAGTACTTC
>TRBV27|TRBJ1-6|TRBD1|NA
CASSQGAGSPLHF
TGTGCCAGCAGCCAGGGGGCAGGGTCACCCCTCCACTTT
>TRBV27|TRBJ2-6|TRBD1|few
CASSPRTGNPEFSGANVLTF
TGTGCCAGCAGCCCTAGGACAGGGAACCCTGAATTCTCTGGGGCCAACGTCCTGACTTTC
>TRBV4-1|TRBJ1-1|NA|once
CASSQGVGVNTEAFF
TGCGCCAGCAGCCAAGGGGTCGGGGTGAACACTGAAGCTTTCTTT
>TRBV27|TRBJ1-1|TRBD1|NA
CASSPQTGNEAFF
TGTGCCAGCAGTCCCCAGACAGGGAATGAAGCTTTCTTT
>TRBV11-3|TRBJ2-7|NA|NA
CASSDRRSYEQYF
TGTGCCAGCAGCGACAGACGGTCCTACGAGCAGTACTTC
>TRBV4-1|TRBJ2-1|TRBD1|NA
CASSQQTGTVLNEQFF
TGCGCCAGCAGCCAACAGACCGGGACAGTGCTTAATGAGCAGTTCTTC
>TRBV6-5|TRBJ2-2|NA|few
CASSYRGELFF
TGTGCCAGCAGTTATCGCGGGGAGCTGTTTTTT
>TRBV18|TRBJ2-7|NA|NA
CASSASGTLSSYEQYF
TGTGCCAGCTCAGCCTCCGGGACTCTATCCTCCTACGAGCAGTACTTC
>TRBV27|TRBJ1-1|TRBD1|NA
CASRDADRVWAFF
TGTGCCAGCCGCGACGCGGACAGGGTTTGGGCTTTCTTT
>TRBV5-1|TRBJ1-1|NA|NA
CASSLGDTTEAFF
TGCGCCAGCAGCTTGGGGGACACCACTGAAGCTTTCTTT
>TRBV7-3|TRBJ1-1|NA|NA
CASSLVGGPNTEAFF
TGTGCCAGCAGCTTAGTGGGAGGACCGAACACTGAAGCTTTCTTT
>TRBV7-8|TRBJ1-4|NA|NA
CASSPGVEKLFF
TGTGCCAGCAGCCCAGGGGTTGAAAAACTGTTTTTT
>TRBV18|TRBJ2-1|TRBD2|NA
CASSPMTSGRANEQFF
TGTGCCAGCTCACCGATGACTAGCGGGAGGGCGAATGAGCAGTTCTTC
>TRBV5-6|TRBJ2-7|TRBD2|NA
CASSPLSGGGYEQYF
TGTGCCAGCAGCCCCCTCTCGGGAGGGGGGTACGAGCAGTACTTC
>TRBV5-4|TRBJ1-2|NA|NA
CASSFQGFRGYTF
TGTGCCAGCAGCTTCCAGGGGTTCCGGGGCTACACCTTC
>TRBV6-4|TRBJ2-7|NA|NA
CASSDSAGSSYEQYF
TGTGCCAGCAGTGACTCCGCGGGAAGCTCCTACGAGCAGTACTTC
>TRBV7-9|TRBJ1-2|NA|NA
CASSFPGGYGYTF
TGTGCCAGCAGCTTCCCGGGAGGCTATGGCTACACCTTC
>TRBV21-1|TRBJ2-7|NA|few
CASSKSSSGGPSYEQYF
TGTGCCAGCAGCAAAAGTTCCTCGGGGGGGCCTTCCTACGAGCAGTACTTC
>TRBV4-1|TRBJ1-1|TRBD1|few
CASSQDWRQGYTEAFF
TGCGCCAGCAGCCAAGATTGGAGACAGGGGTACACTGAAGCTTTCTTT